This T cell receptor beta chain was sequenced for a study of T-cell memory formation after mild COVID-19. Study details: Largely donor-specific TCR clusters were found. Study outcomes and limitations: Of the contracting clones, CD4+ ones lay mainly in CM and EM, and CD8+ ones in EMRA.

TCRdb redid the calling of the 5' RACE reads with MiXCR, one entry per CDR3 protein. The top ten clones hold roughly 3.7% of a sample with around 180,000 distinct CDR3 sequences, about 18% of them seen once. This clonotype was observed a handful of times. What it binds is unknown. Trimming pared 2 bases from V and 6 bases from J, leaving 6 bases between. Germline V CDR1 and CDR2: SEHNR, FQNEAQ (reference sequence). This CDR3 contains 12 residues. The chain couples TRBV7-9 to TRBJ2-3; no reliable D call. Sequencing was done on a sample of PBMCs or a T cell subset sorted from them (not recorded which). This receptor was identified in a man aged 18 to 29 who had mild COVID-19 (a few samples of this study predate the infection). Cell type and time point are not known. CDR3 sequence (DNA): TGTGCCAGCAGCTTAATTCGGGATACGCAGTATTTT. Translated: CASSLIRDTQYF.